Detailed here is one TCR beta chain. The method was immunoSEQ multiplex PCR; TCRdb's version includes in-frame clones alone and lacks a portion of them. The sample carries roughly 87,000 clones, around 90% recorded once. The data stem from a study of technical replicates of blood from a handful of donors. After removal of 2 bases from V and 6 bases from J, the junction contained 5 bases not matched to a gene. Looked up from germline, CDR1 is SGHNT and CDR2 is YYREEE (reference sequence). This CDR3 region has 15 residues. This sequence joins TRBV5-4 and TRBJ2-3, with TRBD2 matching over 11 bases. Sequenced input: T cells isolated from PBMCs. The TCR sequence derives from a human donor in good health. CDR3 amino acids: CASSLRTSGSDTQYF. CDR3 DNA: TGTGCCAGCAGCTTAAGAACTAGCGGGAGTGATACGCAGTATTTT.